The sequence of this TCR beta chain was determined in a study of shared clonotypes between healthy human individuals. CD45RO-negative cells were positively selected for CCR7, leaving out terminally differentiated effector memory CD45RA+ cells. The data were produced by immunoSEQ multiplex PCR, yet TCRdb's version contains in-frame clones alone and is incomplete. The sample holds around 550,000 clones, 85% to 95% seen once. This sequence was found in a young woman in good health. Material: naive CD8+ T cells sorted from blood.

In DNA, the CDR3 is TGTGCCAGCAGCTCTCCCCCGGGCTACGAGCAGTACTTC. Translation: CASSSPPGYEQYF. The chain couples TRBV7-9 to TRBJ2-7; D not certain. The germline CDR1 and CDR2 sequences are SEHNR and FQNEAQ (reference sequence). CDR3 length: 13 amino acids. Trimming took off 4 bases at V and 3 bases at J, with 10 bases between the two ends.